One T cell receptor (beta chain) is described in this entry. The sample comes from a study of shared clonotypes between healthy human individuals. Study at large: The cohort comprised two women and a few men. Their ages spanned 18 to 49 years.

Profiling relied on immunoSEQ multiplex PCR, and the TCRdb table lists in-frame clones only, not all of them. The table records about 2 million clones, about 95% of them present only once. Trimming took off 6 bases at V and 2 bases at J, with 11 bases between the two ends. The CDR3 is made up of 13 amino acids. CDR1 MGHRA and CDR2 YSYEKL come from the germline V gene. As defined, naive CD8 cells were CD45RO-negative and positively selected for CCR7, with terminally differentiated effector memory CD45RA+ cells excluded. Sequenced input: naive CD8+ T cells sorted from blood. The TCR sequence derives from a young man in good health. The chain employs TRBV4-1 and TRBJ2-7; possible D gene TRBD2, 5 bases. DNA of the CDR3: TGCGCCAGCAGTATCCCCGGGGCCTACGAGCAGTACTTC. It specifies CASSIPGAYEQYF.